The next 3 T cell receptor beta chains were all read from a single sample in a study of cytomegalovirus exposure and HLA in healthy donors. Amplification used 60 Vbeta primers and 13 Jbeta primers. Data came from immunoSEQ multiplex PCR; TCRdb stores just in-frame clones and leaves some out. Among some 200,000 clones listed, roughly 73% were seen once. Specimen: PBMCs. All receptors come from a woman in her 30s in good health and CMV-seronegative.

The chain employs TRBV7-6 and TRBJ2-3; 11 bases are shared with TRBD2. V shed 0 bases, J shed 1 base, and the junction held 3 bases outside the gene matches. Per the germline V gene, CDR1 is SGHVS and CDR2 is FNYEAQ. The CDR3 is made up of 17 amino acids. CDR3: CASSLATSGDGTDTQYF. CDR3 DNA sequence: TGTGCCAGCAGCTTAGCGACTAGCGGGGACGGCACAGATACGCAGTATTTT.

The chain joins TRBV11-2 to TRBJ1-6; D perhaps matches TRBD1 (5 bases). Germline V gene lookup returns CDR1 SGHAT and CDR2 FQNNGV. The V end was cut by 6 bases, the J end by 8 bases, with 17 bases between. The CDR3 runs 15 residues. CDR3: CASSPYRGADSPLHF. For the CDR3, the DNA is TGTGCCAGCAGTCCCTATCGCGGGGCCGATTCACCCCTCCACTTT.

The V call is TRBV11-2, the J call TRBJ2-3; a weak D match, TRBD1 (6 bases). This CDR3 spans 18 amino acids. The V end lost 3 bases, the J end lost 2 bases, and 21 bases lay between the germline ends. Germline assignment: CDR1 SGHAT and CDR2 FQNNGV. CDR3 in amino acids: CASSFSAGAGRDTDTQYF. The CDR3 nucleotides are TGTGCCAGCAGCTTTTCGGCAGGGGCTGGTCGGGACACAGATACGCAGTATTTT.